Described below is a single TCR beta chain sequence and its context. Its antigen is currently not known. Base quality data are lacking; no much larger clone is found one base away. The data belong to a study of blood T cell repertoires in COVID-19 (dated by TCRdb to 2020 to 2021). In the study overall: Samples covering the acute and convalescent phases of COVID-19 were provided by collaborators in the United States, Italy and Spain. Where available, HLA class I and class II types were taken from metadata supplied by the sample provider and were not determined by assay-based typing. The sample metadata nearly always contained a de-identified subject ID, COVID-19 status, age in years and sex. The samples were drawn from the first 160 participants of the ongoing ImmuneRACE study and from more than 1,000 subjects provided by 6 global collaborators. The repertoires were released in a freely available public database intended as a resource for research on the immune response to SARS-CoV-2. The prospective study material was composed of cDNA or gDNA derived from T cells, B-cell-depleted T cells, or PBMCs. The dataset comprised deeply sampled blood TCRbeta repertoires from subjects exposed to, actively infected with, or recovered from COVID-19. What the authors observed across the whole study: Clinical and demographic metadata were provided uncurated, with the amount varying by source and participant.

Collaborating institutions collected whole blood in K2EDTA tubes following their own protocols. For TCRbeta analysis, collaborators shipped samples as frozen whole blood, isolated PBMCs, or DNA extracted from either of those sample types. TCRbeta CDR3 regions were amplified from genomic DNA using the immunoSEQ Assay, a bias-controlled multiplex PCR. In the source study's methods: Within the assay, amplification of reference gene primers was used to estimate how many nucleated cells each sample contained. To quantify the absolute abundance of each unique TCRbeta CDR3 rearrangement, sequence reads were collapsed and filtered. For each sample, productive Simpson clonality was calculated by taking the square root of Simpson's diversity index across productive rearrangements. TCRdb re-hosts the immuneACCESS table, in-frame sequences only. Its copies lack some clones; in the studies checked, an unresolved V gene accounts for under half of them, and the cause for the rest is not known. V, J and clone size derive from that table, while D and trimming were established from the DNA sequence. For this sample there are around 100,000 clones; 70% to 90% appear just once. Of the sample, roughly 3.5% is held by the ten largest clones.

Measured from the cysteine to the phenylalanine, the CDR3 is 14 residues long. Kept here is only the CDR3 DNA, which spans 42 bases and is read in frame from base 1. The junction carries 7 bases between V and J, which are trimmed by 0 bases and 2 bases respectively. Taken from the germline V gene, the CDR1 and CDR2 loops are KGHSH and LQKENI. The sequence links TRBV18 to TRBJ2-5; the D gene lacks a confident call. Sequenced sample: peripheral blood. The receptor comes from a middle-aged man with acute or convalescent COVID-19. The nucleotide sequence is given as TGTGCCAGCTCACCACCGAACAGACAAGAGACCCAGTACTTC. It codes for CASSPPNRQETQYF.